The rows below give T cell receptor beta chains drawn from one sample of a study of graft-versus-host responses after intestinal transplantation. Some clones are missing from TCRdb's copy, which holds only in-frame ones; the method was immunoSEQ multiplex PCR. The table lists around 15,000 clones, around 70% of them singletons. This specimen was ileum tissue, taken around 720 days after intestinal transplantation. The receptors shown here come from a human patient who received an intestinal transplant, so some T cells may come from the graft donor. CDR3s include the opening cysteine and the closing phenylalanine or tryptophan. Fields, in order: D gene, clone size, J gene, V gene, CDR3 protein, CDR3 DNA. D genes are given only for firm matches. Some rows have no size entry. The others give once, few or many, or a class for an expanded clone.

NA | NA | TRBJ2-5 | TRBV6-5 | CASSYSPPVSAQYF | TGTGCCAGCAGTTATAGCCCCCCCGTCAGCGCCCAGTACTTC
NA | NA | TRBJ2-2 | TRBV5-1 | CASSLAAPTNTGELFF | TGCGCCAGCAGCTTGGCGGCGCCGACGAACACCGGGGAGCTGTTTTTT
NA | few | TRBJ2-5 | TRBV5-1 | CASSLGRSAETQYF | TGCGCCAGCAGCTTGGGGCGAAGCGCCGAGACCCAGTACTTC
TRBD1 | NA | TRBJ2-7 | TRBV4-1 | CASSQGAPGQGSYEQYF | TGCGCCAGCAGCCAAGGGGCTCCGGGACAGGGCTCCTACGAGCAGTACTTC
NA | NA | TRBJ1-1 | TRBV28 | CASSGGAKNTEAFF | TGTGCCAGCTCTGGGGGGGCAAAGAACACTGAAGCTTTCTTT
NA | NA | TRBJ2-2 | TRBV28 | CASSLYRRVGELFF | TGTGCCAGCAGTTTATACCGGAGAGTAGGGGAGCTGTTTTTT
NA | once | TRBJ2-7 | TRBV19 | CASSIGYSYEQYF | TGTGCCAGTAGTATAGGATACTCCTACGAGCAGTACTTC
NA | NA | TRBJ1-5 | TRBV5-8 | CASSFTYVTNQPQHF | TGTGCCAGCAGCTTTACGTACGTCACCAATCAGCCCCAGCATTTT
TRBD2 | NA | TRBJ2-7 | TRBV5-8 | CASSPQLAGFLEQYF | TGTGCCAGCAGTCCCCAACTAGCGGGATTCCTCGAGCAGTACTTC
TRBD1 | few | TRBJ1-5 | TRBV2 | CASSGDREGQPQHF | TGTGCCAGCAGTGGGGACAGGGAGGGACAGCCCCAGCATTTT
NA | NA | TRBJ1-1 | TRBV10-3 | CAISGEGNTEAFF | TGTGCCATCAGTGGAGAAGGGAACACTGAAGCTTTCTTT
NA | few | TRBJ2-2 | TRBV25-1 | CASSESKGVVTGELFF | TGTGCCAGCAGTGAATCAAAGGGGGTGGTCACCGGGGAGCTGTTTTTT
NA | once | TRBJ1-1 | TRBV5-4 | CASSLEYSMNTEAFF | TGTGCCAGCAGCCTGGAGTACAGCATGAACACTGAAGCTTTCTTT
NA | NA | TRBJ1-2 | TRBV30 | CAWSSQGTSGYTF | TGTGCCTGGAGTTCTCAGGGTACGTCTGGCTACACCTTC
NA | NA | TRBJ2-7 | TRBV11-2 | CASSRWGASYEQYF | TGTGCCAGCAGCCGATGGGGGGCCTCCTACGAGCAGTACTTC
TRBD1 | NA | TRBJ2-7 | TRBV28 | CASSTSGTGLYEQYF | TGTGCCAGCAGCACGTCCGGGACAGGGCTCTACGAGCAGTACTTC
NA | NA | TRBJ2-1 | TRBV19 | CASSPILGSNNEQFF | TGTGCCAGTAGTCCAATACTAGGGTCGAACAATGAGCAGTTCTTC
NA | NA | TRBJ1-6 | TRBV4-1 | CASSQMRRNSPLHF | TGCGCCAGCAGCCAAATGAGGAGGAATTCACCCCTCCACTTT
NA | NA | TRBJ2-3 | TRBV14 | CASIRGLQRDTQYF | TGTGCCAGCATTAGGGGCCTGCAGAGAGATACGCAGTATTTT
TRBD1 | NA | TRBJ2-5 | TRBV5-4 | CASSLFQGEETQYF | TGTGCCAGCAGCTTGTTCCAGGGGGAAGAGACCCAGTACTTC
NA | NA | TRBJ1-2 | TRBV15 | CATSTQGPGYTF | TGTGCCACCAGCACCCAGGGGCCTGGCTACACCTTC
TRBD2 | NA | TRBJ2-5 | TRBV7-2 | CASSLEASGGFQWTQYF | TGTGCCAGCAGCTTAGAGGCTAGCGGGGGGTTCCAATGGACCCAGTACTTC
NA | NA | TRBJ2-7 | TRBV5-6 | CASSFAEISYEQYF | TGTGCCAGCAGCTTCGCAGAGATTTCCTACGAGCAGTACTTC
NA | NA | TRBJ1-1 | TRBV19 | CASTGQRIMNTEAFF | TGTGCCAGTACAGGACAGAGAATAATGAACACTGAAGCTTTCTTT
TRBD2 | few | TRBJ2-2 | TRBV10-3 | CAISERLAGGPGTGELFF | TGTGCCATCAGTGAGCGTCTAGCGGGAGGCCCAGGAACCGGGGAGCTGTTTTTT
TRBD1 | NA | TRBJ2-7 | TRBV25-1 | CASSDRDRAYEQYF | TGTGCCAGCAGTGACCGGGACAGGGCCTACGAGCAGTACTTC
TRBD2 | NA | TRBJ2-2 | TRBV30 | CAWRVLAGGPGELFF | TGTGCCTGGAGGGTACTAGCGGGGGGGCCCGGGGAGCTGTTTTTT
NA | once | TRBJ1-4 | TRBV4-1 | CASSQGRGNNEKLFF | TGCGCCAGCAGCCAAGGGCGGGGCAATAATGAAAAACTGTTTTTT
NA | NA | TRBJ1-2 | TRBV6-5 | CASSYGRNYGYTF | TGTGCCAGCAGTTACGGGAGAAACTATGGCTACACCTTC
TRBD2 | NA | TRBJ2-7 | TRBV9 | CASSVDTSGSYEQYF | TGTGCCAGCAGCGTAGACACTAGCGGGAGCTACGAGCAGTACTTC
NA | NA | TRBJ2-1 | TRBV5-6 | CASSLSGGNWYEQFF | TGTGCCAGCAGCTTGTCGGGGGGCAATTGGTATGAGCAGTTCTTC
NA | few | TRBJ2-7 | TRBV10-2 | CASSVSPYEQYF | TGCGCCAGCAGTGTATCCCCCTACGAGCAGTACTTC
TRBD1 | NA | TRBJ2-5 | TRBV5-1 | CASSLGRDSQETQYF | TGCGCCAGCAGCTTGGGCCGGGACAGCCAAGAGACCCAGTACTTC
NA | few | TRBJ1-1 | TRBV7-8 | CASQYSGINTEAFF | TGTGCCAGCCAGTATTCGGGCATTAACACTGAAGCTTTCTTT
NA | NA | TRBJ2-7 | TRBV19 | CASSMATGGSNEQYF | TGTGCCAGTAGTATGGCAACGGGCGGGTCGAACGAGCAGTACTTC
NA | NA | TRBJ1-1 | TRBV4-1 | CASSHGEGTEAFF | TGCGCCAGCAGCCATGGGGAAGGCACTGAAGCTTTCTTT
NA | few | TRBJ2-7 | TRBV18 | CASSPSGPNYEQYF | TGTGCCAGCTCACCTTCCGGGCCAAACTACGAGCAGTACTTC